There are many counts of the clone carrying this T cell receptor beta chain. No antigen is known for it. These data are taken from a study of identical twins. Study-level findings and limits: Low generation-probability sequences were in excess among twin-shared out-of-frame alpha sequences.

Template switching introduced a universal primer site, and the cDNA bore unique molecular identifiers. Each CDR3 protein gets one entry after TCRdb re-called the 5' RACE reads with MiXCR. The table lists about 530,000 distinct CDR3 sequences, approximately 20% of them singletons. Per the germline V gene, CDR1 is KGHDR and CDR2 is SFDVKD. The CDR3 spans 14 residues. V lost 6 bases, J lost 2 bases, and 9 bases lay in between. These same records also appear under a second study, on yellow fever vaccine responses in identical twins. From that paper: Reportedly, the response of twins' T cells to the vaccine seemed partly convergent, partly personalized.

The gene calls are TRBV24-1 and TRBJ2-2; D remains ambiguous. The TCR was taken from a woman under 30 in good health. The source material was CD4+ T cells sorted from blood. The CDR3: CATSPSRNTGELFF. The CDR3 coding sequence is TGTGCCACCAGTCCATCCAGAAACACCGGGGAGCTGTTTTTT.